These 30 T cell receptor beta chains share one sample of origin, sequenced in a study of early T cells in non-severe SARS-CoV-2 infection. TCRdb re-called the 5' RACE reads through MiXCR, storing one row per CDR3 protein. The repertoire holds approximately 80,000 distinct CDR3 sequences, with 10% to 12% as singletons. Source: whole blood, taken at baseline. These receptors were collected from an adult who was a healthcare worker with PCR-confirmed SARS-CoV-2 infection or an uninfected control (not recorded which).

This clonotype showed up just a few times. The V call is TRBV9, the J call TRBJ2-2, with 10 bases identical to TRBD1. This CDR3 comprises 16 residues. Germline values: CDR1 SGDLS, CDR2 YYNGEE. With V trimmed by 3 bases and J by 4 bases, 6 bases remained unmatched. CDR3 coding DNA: TGTGCCAGCAGCGCTCCGGGACAGGGGTCCACCGGGGAGCTGTTTTTT. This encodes CASSAPGQGSTGELFF.

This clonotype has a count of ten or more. CDR3: CASSESTAFVEQFF. As DNA, the CDR3 is TGCGCCAGCAGTGAGTCGACCGCGTTTGTAGAGCAGTTCTTC. The V gene is TRBV10-1, the J gene TRBJ2-1; D gene uncertain. V was cut by 0 bases and J by 10 bases, with 13 bases left in between. This CDR3 is 14 amino acids long. Germline V lookup: CDR1 WNHNN, CDR2 SYGVQD (reference sequence).

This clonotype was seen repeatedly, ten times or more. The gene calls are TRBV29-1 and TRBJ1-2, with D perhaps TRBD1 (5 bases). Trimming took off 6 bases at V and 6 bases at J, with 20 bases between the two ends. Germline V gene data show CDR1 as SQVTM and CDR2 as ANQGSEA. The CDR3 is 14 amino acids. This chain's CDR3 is CSVYLILGTDGYTF. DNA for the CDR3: TGCAGCGTCTACCTTATCCTTGGGACGGATGGCTACACCTTC.

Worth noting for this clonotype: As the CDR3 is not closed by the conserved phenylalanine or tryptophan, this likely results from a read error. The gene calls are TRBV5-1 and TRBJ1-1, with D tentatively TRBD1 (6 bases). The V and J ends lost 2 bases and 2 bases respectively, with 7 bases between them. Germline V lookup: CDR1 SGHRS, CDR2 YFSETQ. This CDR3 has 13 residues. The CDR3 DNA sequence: TGCGCCAGCAGCTTCAGGGGTAACACTGAAGCTTTCATT. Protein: CASSFRGNTEAFI.

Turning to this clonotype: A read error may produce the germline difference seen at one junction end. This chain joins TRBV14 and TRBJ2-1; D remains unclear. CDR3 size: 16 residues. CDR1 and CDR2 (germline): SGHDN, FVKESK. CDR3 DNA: TGTGCCAGCAGCCAAGTGGACGCGAGCTCCTACAATGGGCAGTTCTTC. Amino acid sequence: CASSQVDASSYNGQFF.

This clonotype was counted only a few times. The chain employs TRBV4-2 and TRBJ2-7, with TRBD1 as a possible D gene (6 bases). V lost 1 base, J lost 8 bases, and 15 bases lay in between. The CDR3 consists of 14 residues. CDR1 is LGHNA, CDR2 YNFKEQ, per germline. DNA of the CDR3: TGTGCCAGCAGCCAAGCGGGGACACTTACGAAGCAGTACTTC. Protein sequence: CASSQAGTLTKQYF.

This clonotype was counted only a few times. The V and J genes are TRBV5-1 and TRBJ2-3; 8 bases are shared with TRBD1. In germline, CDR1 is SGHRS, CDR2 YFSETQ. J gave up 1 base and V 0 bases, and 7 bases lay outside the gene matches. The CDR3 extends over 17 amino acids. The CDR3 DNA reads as TGCGCCAGCAGCTTGGCAGGGGGCGTACCGGGCACAGATACGCAGTATTTT. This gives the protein CASSLAGGVPGTDTQYF.

In nucleotides, the CDR3 is TGTGCCAGCAGCCTAAGTCGGGGGTTCCGATCCTACAATGAGCAGTTCTTC. This encodes CASSLSRGFRSYNEQFF. The genes are TRBV12-3 or TRBV12-4 and TRBJ2-1; D might be TRBD2 (6 bases). V gave up 6 bases and J gave up 1 base, with 19 bases separating them. This CDR3 has 17 residues.

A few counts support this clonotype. The CDR3 spells CASSLLGYTF. The CDR3 DNA follows: TGTGCCAGCAGCTTACTCGGCTACACCTTC. This chain uses TRBV7-9 with TRBJ1-2; D unresolved. CDR1 SEHNR and CDR2 FQNEAQ come from the germline V gene (reference sequence). V was cut by 2 bases and J by 8 bases, with 3 bases left in between. The CDR3 extends over 10 amino acids. The variable domain in full, completed from reference TRBV7-9 and TRBJ1-2, reads DTGVSQNPRHKITKRGQNVTFRCDPISEHNRLYWYRQTLGQGPEFLTYFQNEAQLEKSRLLSDRFSAERPKGSFSTLEIQRTEQGDSAMYLCASSLLGYTFGSGTRLTVV.

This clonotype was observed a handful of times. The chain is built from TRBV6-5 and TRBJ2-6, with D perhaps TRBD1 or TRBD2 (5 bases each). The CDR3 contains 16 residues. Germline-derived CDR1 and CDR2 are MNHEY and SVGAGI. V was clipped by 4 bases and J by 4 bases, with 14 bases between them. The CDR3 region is CASSSGTALGANVLTF. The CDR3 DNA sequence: TGTGCCAGCAGTTCCGGGACGGCTTTGGGGGCCAACGTCCTGACTTTC.

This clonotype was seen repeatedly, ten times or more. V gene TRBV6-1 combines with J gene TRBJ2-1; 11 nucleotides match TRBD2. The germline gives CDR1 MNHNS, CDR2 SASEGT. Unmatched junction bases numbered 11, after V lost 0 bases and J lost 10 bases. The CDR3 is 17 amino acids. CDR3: CASSEARVSGGAGEQFF. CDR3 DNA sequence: TGTGCCAGCAGTGAAGCGCGAGTTAGCGGGGGGGCCGGAGAGCAGTTCTTC.

For the CDR3, the DNA is TGCAGTGCTAGAGGACCGTCACCCGGGGGGCAGTACTTC. Amino acid sequence: CSARGPSPGGQYF. The chain combines TRBV20-1 with TRBJ2-7, with D maybe TRBD2 (6 bases). The CDR3 spans 13 residues. Trimming removed 1 base at V and 9 bases at J, with 16 bases between. Per germline, CDR1 DFQATT and CDR2 SNEGSKA (reference sequence).

This CDR3 is CASSLVGTGNYGYTF. Here the CDR3 DNA reads TGTGCCAGCAGCTTAGTAGGGACAGGGAACTATGGCTACACCTTC. The rearrangement links TRBV7-2 to TRBJ1-2, with 9 bases identical to TRBD1. The CDR3 runs 15 residues. The germline CDR1 and CDR2 sequences are SGHTA and FQGNSA. J gave up 2 bases and V 1 base, and 2 bases lay outside the gene matches.

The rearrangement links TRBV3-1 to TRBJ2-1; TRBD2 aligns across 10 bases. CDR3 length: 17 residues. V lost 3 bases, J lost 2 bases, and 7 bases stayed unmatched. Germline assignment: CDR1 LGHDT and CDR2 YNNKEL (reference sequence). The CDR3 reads CASSQISGGTTYNEQFF. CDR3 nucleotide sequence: TGTGCCAGCAGCCAGATTAGCGGGGGGACCACCTACAATGAGCAGTTCTTC.

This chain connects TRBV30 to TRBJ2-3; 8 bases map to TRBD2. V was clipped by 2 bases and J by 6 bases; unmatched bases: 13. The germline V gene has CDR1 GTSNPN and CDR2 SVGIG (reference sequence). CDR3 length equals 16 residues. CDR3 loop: CAWSRSTGGRADTQYF. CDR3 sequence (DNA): TGTGCCTGGAGTAGATCGACGGGGGGGAGGGCGGATACGCAGTATTTT.

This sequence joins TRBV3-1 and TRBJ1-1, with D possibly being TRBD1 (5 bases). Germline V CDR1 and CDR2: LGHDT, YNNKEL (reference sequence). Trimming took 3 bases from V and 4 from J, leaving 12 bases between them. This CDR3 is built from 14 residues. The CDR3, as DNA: TGTGCCAGCAGCCAGGACGGCGGGGGCACTGAAGCTTTCTTT. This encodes CASSQDGGGTEAFF.

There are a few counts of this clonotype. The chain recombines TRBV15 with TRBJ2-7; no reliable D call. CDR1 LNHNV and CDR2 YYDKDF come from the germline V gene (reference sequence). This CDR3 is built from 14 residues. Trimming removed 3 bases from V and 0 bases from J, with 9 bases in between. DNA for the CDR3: TGTGCCACCAGCAGCACTCAGTACTCCTACGAGCAGTACTTC. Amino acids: CATSSTQYSYEQYF.

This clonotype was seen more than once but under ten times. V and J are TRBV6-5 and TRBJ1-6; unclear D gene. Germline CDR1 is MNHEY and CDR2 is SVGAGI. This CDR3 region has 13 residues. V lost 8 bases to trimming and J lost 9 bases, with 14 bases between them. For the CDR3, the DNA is TGTGCCAGCCGCACCGGAGGTCCTTCACCCCTCCACTTT. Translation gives CASRTGGPSPLHF.

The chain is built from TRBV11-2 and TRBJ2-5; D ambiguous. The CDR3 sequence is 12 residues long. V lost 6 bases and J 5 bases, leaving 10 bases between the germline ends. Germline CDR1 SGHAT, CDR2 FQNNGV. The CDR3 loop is CASSFIGETQYF. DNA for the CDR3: TGTGCCAGCAGTTTTATTGGGGAGACCCAGTACTTC.

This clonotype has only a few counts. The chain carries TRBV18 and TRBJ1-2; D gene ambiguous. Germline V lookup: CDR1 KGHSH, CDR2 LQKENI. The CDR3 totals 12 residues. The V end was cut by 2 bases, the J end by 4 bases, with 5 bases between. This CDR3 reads CASSPALYGYTF. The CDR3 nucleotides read TGTGCCAGCTCACCAGCCCTCTATGGCTACACCTTC.

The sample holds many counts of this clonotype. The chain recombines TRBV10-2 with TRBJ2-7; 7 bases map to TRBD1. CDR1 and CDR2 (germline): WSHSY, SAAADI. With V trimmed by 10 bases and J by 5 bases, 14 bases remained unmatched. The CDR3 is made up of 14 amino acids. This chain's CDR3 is CATQSTGPTDEQYF. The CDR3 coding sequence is TGCGCCACCCAATCGACAGGGCCCACTGACGAGCAGTACTTC.

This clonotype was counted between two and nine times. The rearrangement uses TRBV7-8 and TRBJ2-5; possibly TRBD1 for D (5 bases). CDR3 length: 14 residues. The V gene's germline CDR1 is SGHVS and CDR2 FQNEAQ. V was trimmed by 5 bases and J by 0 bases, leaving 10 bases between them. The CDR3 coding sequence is TGTGCCAGCAGCAGCAGACAGCACCAAGAGACCCAGTACTTC. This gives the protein CASSSRQHQETQYF.

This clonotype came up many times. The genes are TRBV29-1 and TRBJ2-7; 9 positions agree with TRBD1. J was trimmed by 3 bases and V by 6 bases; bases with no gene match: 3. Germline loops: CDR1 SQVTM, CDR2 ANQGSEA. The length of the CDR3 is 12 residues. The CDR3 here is CSVEGQGYEQYF. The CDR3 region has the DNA TGCAGCGTGGAGGGACAGGGCTACGAGCAGTACTTC.

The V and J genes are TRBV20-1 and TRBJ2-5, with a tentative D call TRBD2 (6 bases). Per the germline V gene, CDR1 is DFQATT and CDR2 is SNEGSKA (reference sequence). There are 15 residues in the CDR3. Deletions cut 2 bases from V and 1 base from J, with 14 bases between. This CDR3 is CSARIGGGTQETQYF. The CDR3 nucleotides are TGCAGTGCTAGAATTGGCGGAGGGACCCAAGAGACCCAGTACTTC.

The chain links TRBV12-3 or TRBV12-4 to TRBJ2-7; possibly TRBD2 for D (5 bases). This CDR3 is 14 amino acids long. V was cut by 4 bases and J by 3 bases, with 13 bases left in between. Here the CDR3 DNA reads TGTGCCAGCAGTTCCACGACGGGGAACTACGAGCAGTACTTC. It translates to CASSSTTGNYEQYF.

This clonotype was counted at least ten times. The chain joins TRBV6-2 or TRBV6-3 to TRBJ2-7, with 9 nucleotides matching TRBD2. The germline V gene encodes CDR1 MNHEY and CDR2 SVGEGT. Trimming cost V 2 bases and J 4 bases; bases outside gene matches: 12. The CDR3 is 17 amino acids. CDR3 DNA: TGTGCCAGCAGTTACGTAGCTAGCGGGGCCCGAAGGTACGAGCAGTACTTC. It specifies CASSYVASGARRYEQYF.

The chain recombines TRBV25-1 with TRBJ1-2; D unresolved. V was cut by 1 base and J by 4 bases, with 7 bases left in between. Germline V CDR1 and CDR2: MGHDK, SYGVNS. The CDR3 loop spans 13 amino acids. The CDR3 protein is CASSESWGYGYTF. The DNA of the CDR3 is TGTGCCAGCAGTGAATCCTGGGGCTATGGCTACACCTTC.

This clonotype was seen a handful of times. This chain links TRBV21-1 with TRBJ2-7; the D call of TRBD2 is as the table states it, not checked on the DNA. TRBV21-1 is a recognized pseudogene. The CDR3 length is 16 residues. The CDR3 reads CASSKSPPAGSHEQYF. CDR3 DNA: TGTGCCAGCAGCAAAAGCCCCCCCGCAGGGTCGCACGAGCAGTACTTC.

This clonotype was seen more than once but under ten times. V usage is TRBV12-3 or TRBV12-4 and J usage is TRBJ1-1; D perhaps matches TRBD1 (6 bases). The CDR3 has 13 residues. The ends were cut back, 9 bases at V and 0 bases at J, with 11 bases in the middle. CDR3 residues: CASNRAVNTEAFF. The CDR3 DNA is TGTGCCAGTAACAGGGCTGTGAACACTGAAGCTTTCTTT.

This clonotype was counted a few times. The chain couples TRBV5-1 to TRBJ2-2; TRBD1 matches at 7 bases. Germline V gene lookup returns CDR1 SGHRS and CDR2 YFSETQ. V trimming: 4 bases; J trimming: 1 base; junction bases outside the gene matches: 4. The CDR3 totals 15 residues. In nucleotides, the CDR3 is TGCGCCAGCAGCCCTAGGACAGGGAACACCGGGGAGCTGTTTTTT. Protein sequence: CASSPRTGNTGELFF.